This T cell receptor (beta chain) was captured by sequencing in a study of molecular identifiers for immune sequencing clone quantification. The CDR3 loop spans 14 amino acids. Germline assignment: CDR1 MNHEY and CDR2 SMNVEV (reference sequence). Making the bulk TCR libraries relied on previously described methods and listed TCR primers. TCRdb fed the PCR reads into MiXCR, producing one record per CDR3 protein. The table records around 300,000 distinct CDR3 sequences, roughly a quarter of them present only once. Libraries used about 18,000 to 1,000,000 sorted naive CD8 T cells and 10%, 30% or 50% RNA input. Naive CD8 T cells were picked out by sorting for CD8+CD4-CCR7+CD45RA+. As concerns this clonotype: At one boundary the junction diverges from the germline segment, which might be a read error.

This chain connects TRBV27 to TRBJ2-5; 9 bases line up with TRBD1. The sequenced sample consisted of naive CD8+ T cells from blood, with Jurkat cell RNA spiked in. The subset here: FACS-sorted CD8+CD4-CCR7+CD45RA+ naive T cells. The origin of this receptor is a human donor in good health. Some libraries in this study had Jurkat cell RNA spiked in. The chain's CDR3 is CAGSRTGDRETQYF. CDR3 DNA sequence: TGTGCCGGCAGTAGGACAGGGGATCGGGAGACCCAGTACTTC.